Included here is one T cell receptor beta chain sequence, with context. Its cognate antigen is unknown. The germline V and J ends were trimmed by 5 bases and 0 bases, with 11 bases remaining between them. Germline V gives CDR1 SNHLY, CDR2 FYNNEI. The CDR3 covers 15 residues. A Clinical Activity Score of at least 3, a NOSPECS grade of at least 4 and a duration under 3 months were recorded in the ophthalmopathy patients. Amplification of TCR beta CDR3 regions was performed using RNA transcripts as template. The TCR CDR3 first-round RT-PCR relied on the HTBI primer set. In TCRdb, the multiplex PCR reads were re-called with MiXCR into one record per CDR3 protein. The sample carries roughly 650,000 distinct CDR3 sequences, about a sixth recorded once. The data were taken from a study of T cells in Graves' hyperthyroidism and ophthalmopathy. The study, taken as a whole, reports: Ophthalmopathy, as predicted by the model, came a median around 7 months after the prediction.

This TCR came from a woman in her thirties or forties with Graves' ophthalmopathy. The sample consisted of blood. This chain joins TRBV2 and TRBJ2-1; D uncertain. CDR3 sequence reads: CASSSKPSSYNEQFF. Written as DNA, the CDR3 is TGTGCCAGCAGTTCGAAGCCAAGCTCCTACAATGAGCAGTTCTTC.